This T cell receptor beta chain is drawn from a study of regulatory T cells in long-lasting Graves disease. To make TCR beta libraries, researchers used iRepertoire HTBI primers and Arm-PCR of CDR3 regions. TCRdb processed the multiplex PCR reads anew with MiXCR; each CDR3 protein has one entry. Among 350,000 to 400,000 distinct CDR3 sequences listed, 15% to 20% were seen once. The germline V gene has CDR1 KGHDR and CDR2 SFDVKD. V gave up 3 bases and J gave up 4 bases; unmatched junction bases: 6. CDR3 size: 16 residues. Time point defined: newly diagnosed GD, antithyroid drugs for less than 3 months. PBMC-derived RNA was used for the TCR library. Patients of an endocrinology department in Xi'an, China, were included. This sample was shared with a second study, whose subject was T cells in Graves' hyperthyroidism and ophthalmopathy. Turning to that study: Progression to ophthalmopathy was predicted a median of about 6.6 months early.

The TCR sequence derives from a woman younger than 30 with Graves disease. The sample was peripheral blood mononuclear cells (PBMCs), taken at new diagnosis, from a patient treated with antithyroid drugs. The chain carries TRBV24-1 and TRBJ2-3; 10 nucleotides align to TRBD2. The CDR3: CATSDPSTSGPDTQYF. CDR3 DNA: TGTGCCACCAGTGATCCTTCGACTAGCGGGCCAGATACGCAGTATTTT.